The 14 T cell receptor beta chains below were found in one sample sequenced in a study of shared clonotypes between healthy human individuals. Only in-frame clones appear in the TCRdb table, and some are missing; sequencing was by immunoSEQ multiplex PCR. The sample carries about 1.5 million clones, 98% recorded once. The source material was naive CD4+ T cells sorted from blood. The subset here: CD45RA+ positively selected. The receptors here all came from a man younger than 40 in good health.

V gene TRBV21-1 combines with J gene TRBJ2-7. TRBV21-1 constitutes a pseudogene. The CDR3 length is 14 residues. DNA of the CDR3: TGTGCCAGAGACACCGGGGCAGCCTTACGAGGGCAGTACTTC. Translating gives CARDTGAALRGQYF.

This clone was recorded only once. J is TRBJ2-7 and V is TRBV11-3; the match to TRBD1 covers 9 bases. Trimming cost V 6 bases and J 6 bases; bases outside gene matches: 6. The CDR3 is 13 residues long. CDR1 is SGHNT and CDR2 is YENEEA in the germline V gene. CDR3 bases: TGTGCCAGCAGTTCGGGACAGGGAGGCGAGCAGTACTTC. This gives the protein CASSSGQGGEQYF.

This clone came up once. The V gene is TRBV14, the J gene TRBJ2-7; TRBD1 matches at 7 bases. Germline CDR1 is SGHDN and CDR2 is FVKESK. V lost 3 bases to trimming and J lost 7 bases; unmatched junction nucleotides: 6. The CDR3 is 13 residues long. The CDR3 reads CASSHTGAREQYF. In DNA form, the CDR3 reads TGTGCCAGCAGCCATACAGGGGCGAGGGAGCAGTACTTC.

A note on this clone: This CDR3 is also generated by other DNA sequences in the sample. V is TRBV6-6 and J is TRBJ1-2; D unresolved. The CDR3 is 14 amino acids. V was pared by 0 bases and J by 2 bases, with 7 bases between. From germline, CDR1 is MNHNY and CDR2 SVGAGI (reference sequence). DNA for the CDR3: TGTGCCAGCAGTTACTCGGGCAGCAACTATGGCTACACCTTC. Protein: CASSYSGSNYGYTF.

The chain recombines TRBV2 with TRBJ2-6; 7 bases fit TRBD1. Trimming at V came to 6 bases and at J to 0 bases, leaving 2 bases not matched to a gene. This CDR3 is built from 15 residues. The germline CDR1 and CDR2 sequences are SNHLY and FYNNEI. CDR3 in amino acids: CASRTGNSGANVLTF. In DNA form, the CDR3 reads TGTGCCAGCAGGACAGGGAACTCTGGGGCCAACGTCCTGACTTTC.

The rearrangement joins TRBV5-6 to TRBJ2-7; no definite D call. CDR1 is SGHDT, CDR2 YYEEEE, per germline. V gave up 4 bases and J gave up 0 bases, with 14 bases separating them. CDR3 size: 15 residues. The DNA of the CDR3 is TGTGCCAGCAGCCCTCTTGGCCGGAGCTCCTACGAGCAGTACTTC. It specifies CASSPLGRSSYEQYF.

The CDR3 sequence: CASTIGARAYNEQFF. The CDR3 nucleotides are TGTGCCAGCACGATAGGGGCCAGAGCCTACAATGAGCAGTTCTTC. The chain uses TRBV28 and TRBJ2-1, with D possibly TRBD1 on 5 matching bases. The V gene lost 7 bases and the J gene lost 2 bases, with 15 bases spanning the gap. In germline, CDR1 is MDHEN, CDR2 SYDVKM. This CDR3 spans 15 amino acids.

This chain uses TRBV19 with TRBJ1-1, with D possibly being TRBD1 (5 bases). The V and J ends lost 10 bases and 1 base respectively, with 28 bases between them. CDR3 length: 18 residues. From germline, CDR1 is LNHDA and CDR2 SQIVND (reference sequence). Here the CDR3 reads CATSFYRGFGIGNTEAFF. The CDR3 DNA sequence: TGTGCCACCTCGTTCTACCGGGGCTTCGGAATAGGGAACACTGAAGCTTTCTTT. Full variable domain (outside the CDR3, taken from reference TRBV19 and TRBJ1-1): DGGITQSPKYLFRKEGQNVTLSCEQNLNHDAMYWYRQDPGQGLRLIYYSQIVNDFQKGDIAEGYSVSREKKESFPLTVTSAQKNPTAFYLCATSFYRGFGIGNTEAFFGQGTRLTVV.

This chain uses TRBV28 with TRBJ1-2, with unresolved D. Trimming stripped 5 bases from V and 8 bases from J, with 15 bases between. The CDR3 has 13 residues. Germline CDR1 reads MDHEN; CDR2 reads SYDVKM. The CDR3 sequence is CASSPGPEGGYTF. CDR3 DNA sequence: TGTGCCAGCAGTCCAGGTCCGGAGGGAGGCTACACCTTC.

The chain combines TRBV29-1 with TRBJ2-7; no firm D call. The CDR3 covers 12 residues. Germline CDR1 SQVTM, CDR2 ANQGSEA. With 2 bases removed from V and 5 bases from J, the gap between germline ends came to 10 bases. CDR3 nucleotides: TGCAGCGTTGAACTGGAGACCGACGAGCAGTACTTC. Its translation is CSVELETDEQYF.

The V call is TRBV11-3, the J call TRBJ2-5; D remains unclear. Germline assignment: CDR1 SGHNT and CDR2 YENEEA. This CDR3 is 13 amino acids long. Trimming cost V 3 bases and J 0 bases, with 5 bases left between them. CDR3 residues: CASSFGYQETQYF. The CDR3 bases are TGTGCCAGCAGCTTCGGGTACCAAGAGACCCAGTACTTC.

V is TRBV14 and J is TRBJ2-3; 9 bases are shared with TRBD1. Germline trimming cut 4 bases from V and 5 bases from J; bases unmatched to any gene: 13. Germline V CDR1 and CDR2: SGHDN, FVKESK. CDR3 size: 17 residues. The CDR3: CASSLRSGTGFVDTQYF. Written as DNA, the CDR3 is TGTGCCAGCAGCCTACGTTCCGGGACAGGGTTTGTAGATACGCAGTATTTT.

The chain joins TRBV25-1 to TRBJ2-5; D ambiguous. CDR3 length: 13 residues. V was cut by 1 base and J by 2 bases, with 5 bases left in between. Germline V lookup: CDR1 MGHDK, CDR2 SYGVNS. The CDR3 DNA reads TGTGCCAGCAGTGAATTAAGGCAAGAGACCCAGTACTTC. Translated, it gives CASSELRQETQYF.

This chain connects TRBV7-9 to TRBJ2-7, with TRBD1 matching over 10 bases. The J segment lost 1 base and the V segment lost 4 bases, leaving 7 bases of the junction unmatched. In germline, CDR1 is SEHNR, CDR2 FQNEAQ (reference sequence). This CDR3 is 16 amino acids long. In nucleotides, the CDR3 is TGTGCCAGCAGCTACCCGGGACAGGGGACTTCCTACGAGCAGTACTTC. It encodes CASSYPGQGTSYEQYF.